Below are 24 T cell receptor beta chains sequenced from a single sample in a study of T cell repertoires in cytomegalovirus infection. MiXCR was run by TCRdb on the reads, yielding one entry per CDR3 protein. This table has about 450,000 distinct CDR3 sequences, approximately 31% appearing once. The sample consisted of PBMCs. The receptors derive from a human donor in good health (CMV status not recorded). Some clones in this sample may be carry-over from other donors' samples.

The V call is TRBV3-1, the J call TRBJ2-3; the D is unclear. V lost 1 base, J lost 2 bases, and 4 bases lay in between. The CDR3 has 13 amino acids. From germline, CDR1 is LGHDT and CDR2 YNNKEL (reference sequence). CDR3 sequence reads: CASSQADTDTQYF. The CDR3 DNA reads as TGTGCCAGCAGCCAAGCGGACACAGATACGCAGTATTTT.

V gene TRBV7-6 combines with J gene TRBJ2-1, with TRBD2 identical over 11 bases. J was trimmed by 12 bases and V by 4 bases; bases with no gene match: 11. Germline assignment: CDR1 SGHVS and CDR2 FNYEAQ. The CDR3 is made up of 15 amino acids. The chain's CDR3 is CASSSGTSGRGGQFF. Written as DNA, the CDR3 is TGTGCCAGCAGCTCCGGGACTAGCGGCCGGGGAGGGCAGTTCTTC.

As to this clonotype: As the CDR3 is not closed by the conserved phenylalanine or tryptophan, this likely results from a read error. The J gene is TRBJ2-2, the V gene TRBV7-6; 7 bases are a match to TRBD1. Germline loops: CDR1 SGHVS, CDR2 FNYEAQ. V trimming: 0 bases; J trimming: 4 bases; junction bases outside the gene matches: 23. CDR3 length: 22 amino acids. The CDR3 DNA reads TGTGCCAGCAGCTTAGCCCCCTTGACAGGGTGGGGATCCCCCGGTATCACCGGGGAGCTGTTTTGT. Its protein is CASSLAPLTGWGSPGITGELFC.

This chain links TRBV11-2 with TRBJ1-1, with TRBD1 as a possible D gene (6 bases). CDR1 SGHAT and CDR2 FQNNGV come from the germline V gene. The V end lost 5 bases, the J end lost 11 bases, and 21 bases lay between the germline ends. This CDR3 has 14 residues. The CDR3 is CASSRVGGGEPAFF. CDR3 DNA sequence: TGTGCCAGCAGCCGTGTGGGGGGGGGCGAGCCGGCTTTCTTT.

This clonotype has only a few counts. The chain links TRBV4-1 to TRBJ2-5; D unclear. Per the germline V gene, CDR1 is MGHRA and CDR2 is YSYEKL. The CDR3 loop spans 14 amino acids. Trimming stripped 0 bases from V and 7 bases from J, with 12 bases between. The CDR3 DNA reads TGCGCCAGCAGCCAAGAGCCGAGACTTGGGACCCAGTACTTC. Residues: CASSQEPRLGTQYF.

The table lists this clonotype with a few counts. The J gene is TRBJ2-3, the V gene TRBV24-1, with a tentative D call TRBD2 (6 bases). The germline V and J ends were trimmed by 0 bases and 4 bases, with 10 bases remaining between them. CDR1 is KGHDR, CDR2 SFDVKD, per germline. This CDR3 is 15 amino acids long. The CDR3 DNA sequence: TGTGCCACCAGTGATTTGTACGGGGGTGCAGATACGCAGTATTTT. Translated: CATSDLYGGADTQYF.

The chain combines TRBV6-2 or TRBV6-3 with TRBJ1-2; D uncertain. The V and J ends lost 6 bases and 3 bases respectively, with 14 bases between them. The CDR3 is 14 residues long. Germline-derived CDR1 and CDR2 are MNHEY and SVGEGT. The CDR3 DNA is TGTGCCAGCAGCCCCCTGAGTACTGACTATGGCTACACCTTC. Amino acids: CASSPLSTDYGYTF.

This clonotype was found a few times. V and J are TRBV29-1 and TRBJ2-7, with unresolved D. The CDR3 has 14 residues. Germline lookup yields CDR1 SQVTM and CDR2 ANQGSEA. Trimming removed 7 bases at V and 0 bases at J, with 16 bases between. The CDR3 sequence: CSAQMAASSYEQYF. CDR3 DNA sequence: TGCAGCGCCCAAATGGCAGCCAGCTCCTACGAGCAGTACTTC.

The chain's CDR3 is CSVKFQGDRNYGYTF. The DNA of the CDR3 is TGCAGCGTTAAGTTCCAGGGAGATAGAAACTATGGCTACACCTTC. V gene TRBV29-1 combines with J gene TRBJ1-2; tentative D call: TRBD1 (5 bases). V gave up 5 bases and J gave up 2 bases, with 18 bases separating them. Germline CDR1 reads SQVTM; CDR2 reads ANQGSEA. There are 15 residues in the CDR3.

This rearrangement joins TRBV3-1 to TRBJ2-1; maybe TRBD2 (6 bases). This CDR3 region has 16 residues. V dropped 0 bases and J dropped 0 bases, with 9 bases sitting between them. The V gene's germline CDR1 is LGHDT and CDR2 YNNKEL (reference sequence). The CDR3 protein is CASSQEAGNSYNEQFF. CDR3 bases: TGTGCCAGCAGCCAAGAGGCGGGGAACTCCTACAATGAGCAGTTCTTC.

The V call is TRBV15, the J call TRBJ1-1; D uncertain. V shed 4 bases and J shed 0 bases, with 18 bases lying between them. The CDR3 is 17 amino acids. The V gene's germline CDR1 is LNHNV and CDR2 YYDKDF (reference sequence). The CDR3 DNA is TGTGCCACCAGCAAAAAACGACCTGCTGAGCTGAACACTGAAGCTTTCTTT. Protein product: CATSKKRPAELNTEAFF. The entire variable domain, with the rest obtained from reference TRBV15 and TRBJ1-1, is as follows: DAMVIQNPRYQVTQFGKPVTLSCSQTLNHNVMYWYQQKSSQAPKLLFHYYDKDFNNEADTPDNFQSRRPNTSFCFLDIRSPGLGDTAMYLCATSKKRPAELNTEAFFGQGTRLTVV.

In its sample, this clonotype was seen many times. The chain is built from TRBV10-3 and TRBJ2-5; no firm D call. Germline V CDR1 and CDR2: ENHRY, SYGVKD. The length of the CDR3 is 15 residues. The V end lost 6 bases, the J end lost 1 base, and 15 bases lay between the germline ends. The CDR3 nucleotides are TGTGCCATCAGCCCGAGTGGTAGAGGCCAAGAGACCCAGTACTTC. It translates to CAISPSGRGQETQYF.

The V gene is TRBV5-3, the J gene TRBJ1-5; TRBD1 matches at 9 bases. TRBV5-3 counts as an open reading frame of uncertain function. The CDR3 spans 14 residues. The V and J ends lost 8 bases and 8 bases, in that order; junction bases with no gene match: 11. CDR3 residues: CASSGQGRLEPQHF. The DNA of the CDR3 is TGTGCCAGCAGCGGACAGGGGAGGTTGGAGCCCCAGCATTTT.

As concerns this clonotype: A read error is possible here, since a much larger clone lies one base away. The chain recombines TRBV7-9 with TRBJ1-3; D ambiguous. This CDR3 is built from 15 residues. Per germline, CDR1 SEHNR and CDR2 FQNEAQ (reference sequence). The CDR3 DNA reads as TGTGCCAGCAGCCTCGGATCTTCCTCTGTAAACACCATATATTTT. It specifies CASSLGSSSVNTIYF. Full variable domain (remainder filled in from reference TRBV7-9 and TRBJ1-3): DTGVSQNPRHKITKRGQNVTFRCDPISEHNRLYWYRQTLGQGPEFLTYFQNEAQLEKSRLLSDRFSAERPKGSFSTLEIQRTEQGDSAMYLCASSLGSSSVNTIYFGEGSWLTVV.

This clonotype has more than one count but fewer than ten. CDR3 loop: CASSLASHRGETQYF. CDR3 DNA: TGTGCCAGTAGCTTAGCATCCCACCGCGGGGAGACCCAGTACTTC. The V call is TRBV19, the J call TRBJ2-5, with D possibly matching TRBD2 (5 bases). CDR3 length equals 15 residues. Germline V CDR1 and CDR2: LNHDA, SQIVND (reference sequence). V lost 6 bases and J 5 bases, leaving 19 bases between the germline ends.

This clonotype was counted ten times or more. The V gene is TRBV7-2, the J gene TRBJ1-6; TRBD1 agrees at 8 bases. CDR1 and CDR2 (germline): SGHTA, FQGNSA. The J segment lost 10 bases and the V segment lost 2 bases, leaving 7 bases of the junction unmatched. The CDR3 has 15 residues. Written as DNA, the CDR3 is TGTGCCAGCAGCTTAAATACAGGGGGTTTATCACCCCTCCACTTT. It is translated as CASSLNTGGLSPLHF. The full variable domain, its missing parts supplied by reference TRBV7-2 and TRBJ1-6, is GAGVSQSPSNKVTEKGKDVELRCDPISGHTALYWYRQSLGQGLEFLIYFQGNSAPDKSGLPSDRFSAERTGGSVSTLTIQRTQQEDSAVYLCASSLNTGGLSPLHFGNGTRLTVT.

Worth noting for this clonotype: Just one base apart from a much larger clone, this may be a read error. V and J are TRBV12-3 or TRBV12-4 and TRBJ1-2; 8 bases agree with TRBD1. This CDR3 region has 16 residues. DNA of the CDR3: TGTGCCAGCAGTTTAGGTGGGACAGGCGGGAACTATGGCTACATCTTC. Amino acid sequence: CASSLGGTGGNYGYIF.

This clonotype has ten or more counts. The rearrangement uses TRBV11-2 and TRBJ2-1; a weak D match, TRBD2 (6 bases). The germline V and J ends were trimmed by 3 bases and 9 bases, with 12 bases remaining between them. CDR1 is SGHAT and CDR2 is FQNNGV in the germline V gene. The CDR3 contains 13 residues. DNA of the CDR3: TGTGCCAGCAGCTTCCTAGCGACGAGTGAGCAGTTCTTC. Amino acid sequence: CASSFLATSEQFF. The entire variable domain, with the rest obtained from reference TRBV11-2 and TRBJ2-1, is as follows: EAGVAQSPRYKIIEKRQSVAFWCNPISGHATLYWYQQILGQGPKLLIQFQNNGVVDDSQLPKDRFSAERLKGVDSTLKIQPAKLEDSAVYLCASSFLATSEQFFGPGTRLTVL.

CDR3 sequence (DNA): TGTGCCAGTAGTATAATCGGGACAGCCAAAGTCAATGGCTACACCTTC. Translating it yields CASSIIGTAKVNGYTF. The V and J genes are TRBV19 and TRBJ1-2, with 7 bases that match TRBD1. V was clipped by 2 bases and J by 6 bases; unmatched bases: 12. This CDR3 has 16 residues. Germline V CDR1 and CDR2: LNHDA, SQIVND (reference sequence).

This chain connects TRBV7-6 to TRBJ2-1, with 8 bases matching TRBD1. Germline V gene lookup returns CDR1 SGHVS and CDR2 FNYEAQ. V gave up 7 bases and J gave up 8 bases; unmatched junction bases: 16. The length of the CDR3 is 16 residues. The CDR3 DNA reads TGTGCCAGCACCGCCCCAACCGAGGACAGGGAACATGAGCAGTTCTTC. Translated, it gives CASTAPTEDREHEQFF.

The chain couples TRBV6-2 or TRBV6-3 to TRBJ2-3, with a tentative D call TRBD2 (5 bases). Germline CDR1 is MNHEY and CDR2 is SVGEGT. The CDR3 spans 13 residues. Trimming removed 4 bases at V and 6 bases at J, with 11 bases between. The CDR3 loop reads CASSSRETDTQYF. The CDR3 DNA sequence: TGTGCCAGCAGTTCCCGGGAAACCGATACGCAGTATTTT.

The chain combines TRBV20-1 with TRBJ2-1; a weak D match, TRBD1 (6 bases). V was shortened by 2 bases and J by 5 bases, with 19 bases between the two germline ends. The germline V gene has CDR1 DFQATT and CDR2 SNEGSKA (reference sequence). CDR3 length: 16 residues. CDR3 DNA sequence: TGCAGTGCTAGACCTATAACAGGGAAAATAAACAATGAGCAGTTCTTC. This gives the protein CSARPITGKINNEQFF.

The V gene is TRBV6-1, the J gene TRBJ1-1, with 7 bases lining up with TRBD1. Germline values: CDR1 MNHNS, CDR2 SASEGT. The V segment lost 7 bases and the J segment 5 bases; nucleotides outside the gene matches: 13. The CDR3 is 15 residues long. CDR3 coding DNA: TGTGCCAGCAAGGATGAATCAGGGGGTAATACTGAAGCTTTCTTT. It is translated as CASKDESGGNTEAFF.

As to this clonotype: This clone may be a read error of a much larger clone one base away. The CDR3 spells CASSSIARGPYTGELFF. CDR3 nucleotides: TGTGCCAGCAGCTCCATTGCGAGGGGGCCTTACACCGGGGAGCTGTTTTTT. The J gene is TRBJ2-2, the V gene TRBV7-6; 7 nucleotides align to TRBD1. Germline CDR1 and CDR2: SGHVS and FNYEAQ. The CDR3 is 17 amino acids. Unmatched junction bases numbered 11, after V lost 4 bases and J lost 3 bases.